Listed below are T cell receptor beta chains from one sample, sequenced in a study of blood T cell repertoires in COVID-19. TCRdb's table, derived via immunoSEQ multiplex PCR, lists solely in-frame clones and lacks some. The data show roughly 59,000 clones, around 79% seen once. The sequencing sample was made of peripheral blood. The origin of the receptors is a human donor in a cohort sampled during active COVID-19. CDR3s include the opening cysteine and the closing phenylalanine or tryptophan. Fields, in order: clone size, D gene, J gene, V gene, CDR3 protein, CDR3 DNA. D genes are given only for firm matches. Some rows mark clone size as missing; the rest say once, few, many or name a class of expanded clone.

abundance: NA; d_gene: NA; j_gene: TRBJ2-1; v_gene: TRBV9; CDR3aa: CASSARTEDNEQFF; CDR3nt: TGTGCCAGCAGCGCTCGGACAGAAGACAATGAGCAGTTCTTC
abundance: few; d_gene: TRBD1; j_gene: TRBJ1-5; v_gene: TRBV29-1; CDR3aa: CSVGLGGGNQPQHF; CDR3nt: TGCAGCGTTGGTTTAGGGGGCGGCAATCAGCCCCAGCATTTT
abundance: NA; d_gene: TRBD1; j_gene: TRBJ1-2; v_gene: TRBV28; CDR3aa: CASSASGGTTYGYTF; CDR3nt: TGTGCCAGCAGTGCCTCAGGGGGAACCACCTATGGCTACACCTTC
abundance: NA; d_gene: NA; j_gene: TRBJ2-5; v_gene: TRBV18; CDR3aa: CASSPPPGETQYF; CDR3nt: TGTGCCAGCTCACCCCCCCCCGGGGAGACCCAGTACTTC
abundance: NA; d_gene: TRBD1; j_gene: TRBJ1-6; v_gene: TRBV19; CDR3aa: CASTGQGVSPLHF; CDR3nt: TGTGCCAGTACCGGACAGGGGGTTTCACCCCTCCACTTT
abundance: many; d_gene: NA; j_gene: TRBJ1-5; v_gene: TRBV2; CDR3aa: CASSEAHETGGGAQHF; CDR3nt: TGTGCCAGCAGTGAAGCGCATGAGACCGGGGGAGGGGCCCAGCATTTT
abundance: few; d_gene: NA; j_gene: TRBJ2-3; v_gene: TRBV6-4; CDR3aa: CASSDSAHTDTQYF; CDR3nt: TGTGCCAGCAGTGACTCGGCCCACACAGATACGCAGTATTTT
abundance: NA; d_gene: NA; j_gene: TRBJ2-7; v_gene: TRBV30; CDR3aa: CAWSESLRQYF; CDR3nt: TGTGCCTGGAGTGAGAGTCTTAGGCAGTACTTC
abundance: NA; d_gene: TRBD2; j_gene: TRBJ2-2; v_gene: TRBV19; CDR3aa: CASSITLAGVRTGELFF; CDR3nt: TGTGCCAGTAGTATAACACTAGCGGGAGTACGTACCGGGGAGCTGTTTTTT
abundance: NA; d_gene: TRBD1; j_gene: TRBJ1-1; v_gene: TRBV30; CDR3aa: CAWTQQGEAFF; CDR3nt: TGTGCCTGGACCCAACAGGGGGAAGCTTTCTTT
abundance: NA; d_gene: NA; j_gene: TRBJ2-5; v_gene: TRBV9; CDR3aa: CASSVFGVGETQYF; CDR3nt: TGTGCCAGCAGCGTATTCGGGGTCGGAGAGACCCAGTACTTC
abundance: NA; d_gene: TRBD1; j_gene: TRBJ1-2; v_gene: TRBV6-2/TRBV6-3; CDR3aa: CASSNRDRTLIRRGGYTF; CDR3nt: TGTGCCAGCAGTAACCGGGACAGAACCTTAATCCGGAGAGGCGGCTACACCTTC
abundance: NA; d_gene: TRBD2; j_gene: TRBJ2-7; v_gene: TRBV27; CDR3aa: CASSFSGGIYEQYF; CDR3nt: TGTGCCAGCAGTTTTAGCGGGGGGATCTACGAGCAGTACTTC
abundance: NA; d_gene: TRBD2; j_gene: TRBJ2-3; v_gene: TRBV27; CDR3aa: CASSLRAGATDTQYF; CDR3nt: TGTGCCAGCAGTTTAAGGGCGGGAGCTACAGATACGCAGTATTTT
abundance: NA; d_gene: NA; j_gene: TRBJ2-1; v_gene: TRBV5-8; CDR3aa: CASSLLASSYNEQFF; CDR3nt: TGTGCCAGCAGCTTGTTGGCTAGCTCCTACAATGAGCAGTTCTTC
abundance: few; d_gene: NA; j_gene: TRBJ2-3; v_gene: TRBV11-2; CDR3aa: CASSKASTDTQYF; CDR3nt: TGTGCCAGCAGCAAAGCTAGCACAGATACGCAGTATTTT
abundance: few; d_gene: TRBD1; j_gene: TRBJ1-5; v_gene: TRBV19; CDR3aa: CASRTGGPVNQPQHF; CDR3nt: TGTGCCAGTAGGACAGGGGGCCCCGTGAATCAGCCCCAGCATTTT
abundance: few; d_gene: NA; j_gene: TRBJ1-2; v_gene: TRBV5-4; CDR3aa: CASSSYSRSQGYTF; CDR3nt: TGTGCCAGCAGCTCCTACAGTCGATCCCAGGGCTACACCTTC
abundance: once; d_gene: TRBD2; j_gene: TRBJ2-7; v_gene: TRBV6-2/TRBV6-3; CDR3aa: CASSYGTSAYEQYF; CDR3nt: TGTGCCAGCAGTTACGGGACTAGCGCCTACGAGCAGTACTTC
abundance: NA; d_gene: NA; j_gene: TRBJ2-7; v_gene: TRBV11-2; CDR3aa: CASSIRGRDGQYF; CDR3nt: TGTGCCAGCAGCATAAGGGGGAGGGACGGGCAGTACTTC
abundance: NA; d_gene: TRBD1; j_gene: TRBJ1-6; v_gene: TRBV7-2; CDR3aa: CASSLATGQGKGNSPLHF; CDR3nt: TGTGCCAGCAGCTTAGCGACAGGACAGGGGAAGGGGAATTCACCCCTCCACTTT
abundance: NA; d_gene: TRBD1; j_gene: TRBJ2-7; v_gene: TRBV2; CDR3aa: CASSAIVTGGNEQYF; CDR3nt: TGTGCCAGCAGTGCCATCGTGACAGGGGGCAACGAGCAGTACTTC
abundance: few; d_gene: NA; j_gene: TRBJ1-3; v_gene: TRBV11-2; CDR3aa: CASSLDGGRNTIYF; CDR3nt: TGTGCCAGCAGCTTAGATGGGGGCAGAAACACCATATATTTT
abundance: NA; d_gene: NA; j_gene: TRBJ2-4; v_gene: TRBV5-6; CDR3aa: CASSPGSGAKNIQYF; CDR3nt: TGTGCCAGCAGCCCCGGCTCAGGGGCCAAAAACATTCAGTACTTC
abundance: NA; d_gene: TRBD1; j_gene: TRBJ2-7; v_gene: TRBV7-2; CDR3aa: CASRTRDRAYEQYF; CDR3nt: TGTGCCAGCAGAACCCGGGACAGAGCATACGAGCAGTACTTC
abundance: NA; d_gene: TRBD2; j_gene: TRBJ2-7; v_gene: TRBV5-4; CDR3aa: CASSSTSGRGNEQYF; CDR3nt: TGTGCCAGCAGCTCAACTAGCGGGAGAGGTAACGAGCAGTACTTC
abundance: NA; d_gene: TRBD2; j_gene: TRBJ2-7; v_gene: TRBV9; CDR3aa: CASSERLSAGGGYGEQYF; CDR3nt: TGTGCCAGCAGCGAACGATTAAGTGCGGGAGGCGGATATGGAGAGCAGTACTTC
abundance: NA; d_gene: TRBD1; j_gene: TRBJ2-7; v_gene: TRBV28; CDR3aa: CASSGWTGQYEQYF; CDR3nt: TGTGCCAGCAGTGGGTGGACAGGGCAATACGAGCAGTACTTC
abundance: NA; d_gene: NA; j_gene: TRBJ2-2; v_gene: TRBV29-1; CDR3aa: CSVDLQEKRTGELFF; CDR3nt: TGCAGCGTTGATCTACAGGAGAAACGCACCGGGGAGCTGTTTTTT
abundance: once; d_gene: NA; j_gene: TRBJ2-5; v_gene: TRBV30; CDR3aa: CAWRTEETQYF; CDR3nt: TGTGCCTGGAGGACAGAAGAGACCCAGTACTTC
abundance: few; d_gene: NA; j_gene: TRBJ2-1; v_gene: TRBV5-4; CDR3aa: CASSLEPNDYNEQFF; CDR3nt: TGTGCCAGCAGCTTGGAGCCTAATGACTACAATGAGCAGTTCTTC
abundance: NA; d_gene: TRBD1; j_gene: TRBJ2-3; v_gene: TRBV6-2/TRBV6-3; CDR3aa: CASSDTDRGTDTQYF; CDR3nt: TGTGCCAGCAGCGACACGGACAGGGGGACAGATACGCAGTATTTT